These 18 T cell receptor beta chains share one sample of origin, sequenced in a study of cytomegalovirus exposure and HLA in healthy donors. The PCR had 60 Vbeta and 13 Jbeta primers. Profiled with immunoSEQ multiplex PCR; TCRdb holds only in-frame clones, not every one. The data contain 150,000 to 200,000 clones, roughly three quarters of them singletons. Input material: PBMCs. These receptor sequences come from a woman in her thirties or forties in good health and CMV-seronegative.

A single count supports this clone. The chain is built from TRBV18 and TRBJ2-7; perhaps TRBD1 as D (6 bases). The V and J ends lost 3 bases and 0 bases respectively, with 9 bases between them. CDR3 size: 14 residues. The germline V gene encodes CDR1 KGHSH and CDR2 LQKENI. CDR3 coding DNA: TGTGCCAGCTCACCCTGGGACACCTCCTACGAGCAGTACTTC. Encoded protein: CASSPWDTSYEQYF.

The chain carries TRBV27 and TRBJ2-2; D perhaps matches TRBD1 (6 bases). CDR3 length: 13 residues. Germline assignment: CDR1 MNHEY and CDR2 SMNVEV (reference sequence). Trimming took off 8 bases at V and 3 bases at J, with 10 bases between the two ends. DNA of the CDR3: TGTGCCAGCCTTTACAGGGACACCGGGGAGCTGTTTTTT. This gives the protein CASLYRDTGELFF.

This clone came up once. The germline gene is not matched at one end of the junction; a read error may be the cause. The chain combines TRBV5-1 with TRBJ2-2; 10 positions match TRBD2. The germline V gene encodes CDR1 SGHRS and CDR2 YFSETQ. The CDR3 sequence is 15 residues long. This chain's CDR3 is CASSSGLANTGELFF. CDR3 nucleotides: TGCGCCAGCAGCTCGGGACTAGCGAATACCGGGGAGCTGTTTTTT.

CDR3 bases: TGTGCCATCAGTGAGTCGTGGGACAGGGGGGATGTCGCAAACACCATATATTTT. It encodes CAISESWDRGDVANTIYF. The chain carries TRBV10-3 and TRBJ1-3, with 11 bases matching TRBD1. The V gene end was trimmed by 0 bases and the J gene end by 6 bases; junction bases not matched to a gene: 10. CDR1 is ENHRY and CDR2 is SYGVKD in the germline V gene. The CDR3 is made up of 18 amino acids.

The rearrangement links TRBV4-1 to TRBJ1-1; D is possibly TRBD1 (6 bases). V shed 3 bases and J shed 2 bases, with 10 bases lying between them. CDR3 length: 14 amino acids. CDR1 and CDR2 (germline): MGHRA, YSYEKL. As DNA, the CDR3 is TGCGCCAGCAGCCAGGGGACAAGTAACACTGAAGCTTTCTTT. This sequence encodes CASSQGTSNTEAFF.

V usage is TRBV5-1 and J usage is TRBJ1-6; 9 bases line up with TRBD1. Germline V CDR1 and CDR2: SGHRS, YFSETQ. The CDR3 loop spans 15 amino acids. Losses at the gene ends were 3 bases for V and 8 bases for J; bases not matched to a gene: 6. The CDR3 loop reads CASSWGDREDSPLHF. CDR3 DNA: TGCGCCAGCAGCTGGGGGGACAGGGAAGATTCACCCCTCCACTTT.

The chain couples TRBV6-1 to TRBJ2-2; TRBD2 aligns across 8 bases. The CDR3 totals 16 residues. Per germline, CDR1 MNHNS and CDR2 SASEGT. The trim removed 1 base at V and 5 bases at J, leaving 6 bases unmatched. The CDR3 region has the DNA TGTGCCAGCAGTGAAGGTGGCGGGAGGAAGACCGGGGAGCTGTTTTTT. It translates to CASSEGGGRKTGELFF.

This clone showed up just a few times. V and J are TRBV30 and TRBJ1-2, with no clear D. The V end was cut by 2 bases, the J end by 3 bases, with 7 bases between. Germline CDR1 and CDR2: GTSNPN and SVGIG (reference sequence). This CDR3 region has 12 residues. As DNA, the CDR3 is TGTGCCTGGAGTCCGGGTGACTATGGCTACACCTTC. As protein: CAWSPGDYGYTF.

This clone was seen just once. This chain connects TRBV28 to TRBJ2-1, with 7 bases identical to TRBD2. With 7 bases clipped from V and 4 bases from J, the junction kept 13 bases outside the gene matches. The CDR3 spans 16 residues. Germline loops: CDR1 MDHEN, CDR2 SYDVKM. CDR3 sequence (DNA): TGTGCCAGCAATACCCTCGAGGCTAGCGGATACAATGAGCAGTTCTTC. Its protein product is CASNTLEASGYNEQFF.

This chain joins TRBV6-1 and TRBJ1-5; D unresolved. CDR3 length equals 14 residues. The V gene lost 3 bases and the J gene lost 3 bases, with 9 bases spanning the gap. Germline assignment: CDR1 MNHNS and CDR2 SASEGT. The CDR3 sequence is CASSESGINQPQHF. The CDR3 DNA reads TGTGCCAGCAGTGAGTCAGGTATCAATCAGCCCCAGCATTTT.

The chain carries TRBV9 and TRBJ2-5; no reliable D call. CDR3 length: 12 amino acids. The germline gives CDR1 SGDLS, CDR2 YYNGEE. Trimming took off 0 bases at V and 4 bases at J, with 4 bases between the two ends. CDR3: CASSVGGETQYF. The CDR3 DNA is TGTGCCAGCAGCGTAGGAGGAGAGACCCAGTACTTC.

The chain recombines TRBV29-1 with TRBJ1-1; no definite D call. The CDR3 runs to 13 residues. The V and J ends lost 7 bases and 4 bases respectively, with 16 bases between them. Germline lookup yields CDR1 SQVTM and CDR2 ANQGSEA. DNA for the CDR3: TGCAGCGCGACCGCGGGCGAAGGCACTGAAGCTTTCTTT. Residues: CSATAGEGTEAFF.

The V call is TRBV11-2, the J call TRBJ2-2, with a possible D match to TRBD1 (6 bases). This CDR3 has 16 residues. The V and J ends lost 5 bases and 0 bases respectively, with 13 bases between them. The germline V gene encodes CDR1 SGHAT and CDR2 FQNNGV. CDR3 bases: TGTGCCAGCAGCCCGGGACAAGCTGCGAACACCGGGGAGCTGTTTTTT. Its protein is CASSPGQAANTGELFF. Combining the CDR3 with reference TRBV11-2 and TRBJ2-2 gives the whole variable domain EAGVAQSPRYKIIEKRQSVAFWCNPISGHATLYWYQQILGQGPKLLIQFQNNGVVDDSQLPKDRFSAERLKGVDSTLKIQPAKLEDSAVYLCASSPGQAANTGELFFGEGSRLTVL.

The V call is TRBV5-1, the J call TRBJ2-3, with D possibly being TRBD2 (5 bases). V dropped 4 bases and J dropped 6 bases, with 18 bases sitting between them. This CDR3 has 15 residues. Germline V gene data show CDR1 as SGHRS and CDR2 as YFSETQ. The CDR3, as DNA: TGCGCCAGCAGCCATAACCCAGCGGAGCGGGATACGCAGTATTTT. It translates to CASSHNPAERDTQYF.

The chain combines TRBV11-2 with TRBJ2-1; the D gene is possibly TRBD2 (5 bases). V lost 0 bases, J lost 6 bases, and 9 bases lay in between. The CDR3 covers 14 residues. Germline-derived CDR1 and CDR2 are SGHAT and FQNNGV. The CDR3 coding sequence is TGTGCCAGCAGCTTAGAAAGAGCGGCCAATGAGCAGTTCTTC. Protein sequence: CASSLERAANEQFF.

The chain uses TRBV11-1 and TRBJ1-2; the D gene is possibly TRBD1 (5 bases). The CDR3 has 12 residues. Trimming left V 5 bases short and J 5 bases short, with 9 bases between. Germline lookup yields CDR1 SGHAT and CDR2 FQDESV (reference sequence). The DNA of the CDR3 is TGTGCCAGCAGCCCCACAGGATATGGCTACACCTTC. As protein: CASSPTGYGYTF. Full variable domain (outside the CDR3, taken from reference TRBV11-1 and TRBJ1-2): EAEVAQSPRYKITEKSQAVAFWCDPISGHATLYWYRQILGQGPELLVQFQDESVVDDSQLPKDRFSAERLKGVDSTLKIQPAELGDSAMYLCASSPTGYGYTFGSGTRLTVV.

V and J are TRBV5-4 and TRBJ2-1; D is uncertain. The germline V gene encodes CDR1 SGHNT and CDR2 YYREEE (reference sequence). The V and J ends lost 3 bases and 7 bases respectively, with 11 bases between them. This CDR3 has 13 amino acids. As DNA, the CDR3 is TGTGCCAGCAGCTCATACCTCGAGAATGAGCAGTTCTTC. Residues: CASSSYLENEQFF.

The V and J genes are TRBV6-5 and TRBJ2-3; possible D gene TRBD1, 7 bases. This CDR3 has 15 amino acids. V dropped 7 bases and J dropped 3 bases, with 17 bases sitting between them. The germline V gene has CDR1 MNHEY and CDR2 SVGAGI. The CDR3 DNA follows: TGTGCCAGCAAAGGTCAGGGGGGCCTGACAGATACGCAGTATTTT. As protein: CASKGQGGLTDTQYF.